The 14 T cell receptor beta chains below were found in one sample sequenced in a study of PD-L1 blockade in urothelial cancer. Time point described: peripheral blood 6 weeks after treatment start. Clones were read by immunoSEQ multiplex PCR, and TCRdb kept only the in-frame ones, dropping some. The profile shows some 120,000 clones, 80% to 90% of them singletons. The specimen was PBMCs, collected around atezolizumab (anti-PD-L1) treatment. The origin of the receptors is a man between 60 and 70 years old with urothelial cancer.

The chain employs TRBV7-3 and TRBJ2-7, with a possible D match to TRBD1 (7 bases). Germline assignment: CDR1 SGHTA and CDR2 FQGTGA. The CDR3 is 13 amino acids. Trimming pared 6 bases from V and 6 bases from J, leaving 15 bases between. The CDR3 spells CASSPRQGGEQYF. CDR3 bases: TGTGCCAGCAGTCCCCGACAGGGAGGCGAGCAGTACTTC.

This rearrangement joins TRBV6-6 to TRBJ1-2; D gene ambiguous. This CDR3 is 15 amino acids long. Looked up from germline, CDR1 is MNHNY and CDR2 is SVGAGI (reference sequence). V was clipped by 0 bases and J by 0 bases, with 8 bases between them. CDR3 bases: TGTGCCAGCAGTTACTCGGGCACGGCTAACTATGGCTACACCTTC. It specifies CASSYSGTANYGYTF.

The rearrangement joins TRBV7-2 to TRBJ1-1; 7 bases are shared with TRBD1. After removal of 6 bases from V and 2 bases from J, the junction contained 9 bases not matched to a gene. This CDR3 is 15 amino acids long. Germline V gene lookup returns CDR1 SGHTA and CDR2 FQGNSA. Here the CDR3 DNA reads TGTGCCAGCAGACGACACAGGGGCGGAAACACTGAAGCTTTCTTT. Amino acid sequence: CASRRHRGGNTEAFF. The whole variable domain, filled in from reference TRBV7-2 and TRBJ1-1, reads GAGVSQSPSNKVTEKGKDVELRCDPISGHTALYWYRQSLGQGLEFLIYFQGNSAPDKSGLPSDRFSAERTGGSVSTLTIQRTQQEDSAVYLCASRRHRGGNTEAFFGQGTRLTVV.

The rearrangement joins TRBV30 to TRBJ1-5, with D possibly TRBD1 on 5 matching bases. Per germline, CDR1 GTSNPN and CDR2 SVGIG (reference sequence). The CDR3 consists of 14 residues. V was trimmed by 0 bases and J by 6 bases, leaving 12 bases between them. The CDR3 region is CAWSVSPGGQPQHF. CDR3 in DNA: TGTGCCTGGAGTGTGTCGCCCGGGGGTCAGCCCCAGCATTTT. Looking up the rest from reference TRBV30 and TRBJ1-5 gives the full variable domain: SQTIHQWPATLVQPVGSPLSLECTVEGTSNPNLYWYRQAAGRGLQLLFYSVGIGQISSEVPQNLSASRPQDRQFILSSKKLLLSDSGFYLCAWSVSPGGQPQHFGDGTRLSIL.

Only one count was recorded for this clone. The V gene is TRBV19, the J gene TRBJ2-1; 11 positions agree with TRBD2. This CDR3 has 17 residues. V shed 0 bases and J 5 bases; nucleotides not matched to a gene: 6. The germline gives CDR1 LNHDA, CDR2 SQIVND (reference sequence). Written as DNA, the CDR3 is TGTGCCAGTAGTATAGAACCACTAGCGGGAGTCCACAATGAGCAGTTCTTC. It is translated as CASSIEPLAGVHNEQFF.

The chain uses TRBV19 and TRBJ2-7; 7 bases are a match to TRBD2. The CDR3 length is 14 residues. Unmatched junction bases numbered 4, after V lost 5 bases and J lost 0 bases. Germline-derived CDR1 and CDR2 are LNHDA and SQIVND (reference sequence). The chain's CDR3 is CASSSSGVSYEQYF. The CDR3 DNA reads TGTGCCAGTAGTTCGAGCGGGGTCTCCTACGAGCAGTACTTC.

V and J are TRBV10-1 and TRBJ1-1, with D perhaps TRBD1 (5 bases). Trimming stripped 2 bases from V and 1 base from J, with 11 bases between. The CDR3 spans 15 residues. Looked up from germline, CDR1 is WNHNN and CDR2 is SYGVQD (reference sequence). The CDR3 loop reads CASSERQGTNTEAFF. The CDR3 nucleotides are TGCGCCAGCAGTGAGCGTCAGGGTACGAACACTGAAGCTTTCTTT.

The V and J genes are TRBV12-5 and TRBJ1-1; 7 nucleotides align to TRBD1. Unmatched junction bases numbered 8, after V lost 6 bases and J lost 7 bases. The CDR3 extends over 13 amino acids. Germline V gene lookup returns CDR1 LGHNT and CDR2 FRNRAP. CDR3 in amino acids: CASGGQTPVEAFF. For the CDR3, the DNA is TGTGCTAGTGGGGGACAGACTCCCGTTGAAGCTTTCTTT.

The V call is TRBV7-3, the J call TRBJ2-3, with a possible D match to TRBD1 (6 bases). The V gene lost 3 bases and the J gene lost 2 bases, with 9 bases spanning the gap. CDR1 is SGHTA and CDR2 is FQGTGA in the germline V gene. The length of the CDR3 is 14 residues. CDR3 loop: CASSLGHSTDTQYF. The CDR3 bases are TGTGCCAGCAGCTTGGGACATTCCACAGATACGCAGTATTTT. The complete variable domain, with remaining parts taken from reference TRBV7-3 and TRBJ2-3, reads GAGVSQTPSNKVTEKGKYVELRCDPISGHTALYWYRQSLGQGPEFLIYFQGTGAADDSGLPNDRFFAVRPEGSVSTLKIQRTERGDSAVYLCASSLGHSTDTQYFGPGTRLTVL.

The chain combines TRBV28 with TRBJ2-5, with 12 bases matching TRBD2. Germline V gene lookup returns CDR1 MDHEN and CDR2 SYDVKM. The CDR3 is 16 residues long. After removal of 2 bases from V and 3 bases from J, the junction contained 4 bases not matched to a gene. CDR3 amino acids: CASSLGGLAGKETQYF. CDR3 bases: TGTGCCAGCAGTTTAGGAGGACTAGCGGGGAAAGAGACCCAGTACTTC.

This chain links TRBV6-1 with TRBJ2-7, with 7 bases identical to TRBD1. There are 15 residues in the CDR3. The V gene end was trimmed by 0 bases and the J gene end by 5 bases; junction bases not matched to a gene: 7. CDR1 MNHNS and CDR2 SASEGT come from the germline V gene. The CDR3, as DNA: TGTGCCAGCAGTGAAGCCTCGACAGGGAAACACGAGCAGTACTTC. It codes for CASSEASTGKHEQYF.

The chain combines TRBV29-1 with TRBJ2-7, with D unresolved. V was pared by 2 bases and J by 0 bases, with 14 bases between. Germline assignment: CDR1 SQVTM and CDR2 ANQGSEA. This CDR3 has 15 residues. CDR3 loop: CSVERLGSNSYEQYF. The CDR3 nucleotides are TGCAGCGTTGAAAGGTTGGGCAGCAACTCCTACGAGCAGTACTTC.

The DNA of the CDR3 is TGTGCCAGCACCAAATTAGCGGGAGGATTTACCCTCTCCTCCTACGAGCAGTACTTC. Its protein product is CASTKLAGGFTLSSYEQYF. The chain links TRBV5-8 to TRBJ2-7; 10 positions agree with TRBD2. The CDR3 sequence is 19 residues long. Germline V lookup: CDR1 SGHTS, CDR2 YDEGEE. After removal of 6 bases from V and 0 bases from J, the junction contained 18 bases not matched to a gene.

V is TRBV6-1 and J is TRBJ2-3; TRBD1 might be the D (5 bases). CDR3 length: 13 amino acids. The germline CDR1 and CDR2 sequences are MNHNS and SASEGT. The germline V and J ends were trimmed by 6 bases and 2 bases, with 9 bases remaining between them. The DNA for the CDR3 is TGTGCCAGCAGAGCAGGGAACACAGATACGCAGTATTTT. It is translated as CASRAGNTDTQYF.